The clone carrying this T cell receptor beta chain was detected only once. Its antigen is as yet unknown. The CDR3 covers 19 residues. V lost 4 bases to trimming and J lost 4 bases; unmatched junction nucleotides: 20. Germline V CDR1 and CDR2: SGHRS, YFSETQ. The sample comes from a study of blood T cells in healthy people across ages. Findings and limits, study-wide: Naive T cell percentage strongly correlated with TCR beta diversity. The unknown donor CMV status may have confounded expanded clonotype changes.

Extraction yielded at least 5 micrograms of total RNA per sample. With a J-beta primer mix and a sample-barcoded 5' primer, a second PCR ran about 7 to 12 cycles. Every sample gave at least 3 million paired-end reads containing CDR3. TCRdb fed the 5' RACE reads into MiXCR, producing one record per CDR3 protein. The table has about 1 million distinct CDR3 sequences, 35% to 50% seen once; the top ten hold approximately 17%. The receptor was derived from a woman aged 55 to 70 in good health. The rearrangement links TRBV5-1 to TRBJ2-3, with 8 nucleotides matching TRBD2. The sequenced sample was blood. Here the CDR3 reads CASSRGQRTSLRSPDTQYF. CDR3 coding DNA: TGCGCCAGCAGCCGAGGACAGCGGACTAGCCTCAGATCACCAGATACGCAGTATTTT.